The next 23 T cell receptor beta chains were all read from a single sample in a study of cytomegalovirus exposure and HLA in healthy donors listed by TCRdb under 2017. Receptor amplification or capture employed the immunoSEQ multiplex PCR assay. For the multiplex PCR, a mixture combining 60 forward primers for TCR Vbeta segments and 13 reverse primers for TCR Jbeta segments was used. TCRdb provides this immuneACCESS table in a form limited to in-frame rearrangements. Some clones are lacking; in checked studies, under half of them reflect an unresolved V gene, and why the rest are absent is not known. Here the sample has around 150,000 clones; roughly a tenth occur a single time. Jointly, the top ten make up 1.8% of the sample. The material sequenced was PBMCs. The origin of the receptors is a male donor in good health and CMV-seronegative.

This clone appeared a single time. The genes are TRBV28 and TRBJ1-2; 7 bases match TRBD1. V shed 5 bases and J 0 bases; nucleotides not matched to a gene: 3. Germline V CDR1 and CDR2: MDHEN, SYDVKM. The CDR3 extends over 14 amino acids. CDR3 loop: CASSLGQANYGYTF. The DNA for the CDR3 is TGTGCCAGCAGTCTCGGACAGGCTAACTATGGCTACACCTTC.

This clone was seen a handful of times. The chain employs TRBV28 and TRBJ1-5; D not certain. V dropped 1 base and J dropped 6 bases, with 13 bases sitting between them. The CDR3 sequence is 15 residues long. Germline CDR1 is MDHEN and CDR2 is SYDVKM. CDR3 coding DNA: TGTGCCAGCAGTTTATTTCGAGGGAAGAGTCAGCCCCAGCATTTT. Translating gives CASSLFRGKSQPQHF.

This clone was picked up a small number of times. The chain uses TRBV29-1 and TRBJ1-2, with no clear D. CDR3 size: 13 residues. Germline-derived CDR1 and CDR2 are SQVTM and ANQGSEA. With 7 bases removed from V and 0 bases from J, the gap between germline ends came to 12 bases. The CDR3 coding sequence is TGCAGCGCCACGCGGGGTGCTAACTATGGCTACACCTTC. This gives the protein CSATRGANYGYTF. The full variable domain, completed using reference TRBV29-1 and TRBJ1-2, is SAVISQKPSRDICQRGTSLTIQCQVDSQVTMMFWYRQQPGQSLTLIATANQGSEATYESGFVIDKFPISRPNLTFSTLTVSNMSPEDSSIYLCSATRGANYGYTFGSGTRLTVV.

The chain is built from TRBV19 and TRBJ1-5; D remains ambiguous. This CDR3 has 14 residues. V dropped 9 bases and J dropped 11 bases, with 23 bases sitting between them. Germline assignment: CDR1 LNHDA and CDR2 SQIVND (reference sequence). The CDR3 sequence: CASRVPGSTVAQHF. CDR3 sequence (DNA): TGTGCCAGCCGAGTCCCGGGATCTACGGTGGCCCAGCATTTT.

The V and J genes are TRBV5-5 and TRBJ2-7, with 14 bases that match TRBD2. The germline CDR1 and CDR2 sequences are SGHKS and YYEKEE (reference sequence). There are 18 residues in the CDR3. V shed 2 bases, J shed 7 bases, and the junction held 14 bases outside the gene matches. The CDR3: CASSLLGTSGGPAGEQYF. CDR3 coding DNA: TGTGCCAGCAGCTTACTGGGGACTAGCGGGGGACCCGCCGGGGAGCAGTACTTC.

In its sample, this clone was seen a few times. The chain uses TRBV7-9 and TRBJ2-5; D unresolved. Deletions cut 1 base from V and 2 bases from J, with 14 bases between. Germline CDR1 and CDR2: SEHNR and FQNEAQ (reference sequence). The CDR3 length is 16 residues. As DNA, the CDR3 is TGTGCCAGCAGCTTAGGTAAAAGCCACGGTCAAGAGACCCAGTACTTC. It encodes CASSLGKSHGQETQYF.

The genes are TRBV25-1 and TRBJ2-3; D possibly corresponds to TRBD2 (5 bases). CDR3 length: 16 amino acids. Germline CDR1 is MGHDK and CDR2 is SYGVNS. V was trimmed by 1 base and J by 5 bases, leaving 16 bases between them. Here the CDR3 DNA reads TGTGCCAGCAGTGAATTGGAGCGGAATGGGCTAGATACGCAGTATTTT. Its protein product is CASSELERNGLDTQYF.

This clone was detected a few times. The V gene is TRBV21-1, the J gene TRBJ1-4; the table calls TRBD1, which could not be checked here. TRBV21-1 is reported as a pseudogene. The length of the CDR3 is 18 residues. CDR3 loop: CASSKGVPQGATNEKLFF. CDR3 nucleotide sequence: TGTGCCAGCAGCAAAGGCGTACCGCAGGGGGCAACTAATGAAAAACTGTTTTTT.

This clone has more than one count but fewer than ten. The CDR3, as DNA: TGTGCCAGCGCCGGACAGTCCGGCTCCTACGAGCAGTACTTC. Protein: CASAGQSGSYEQYF. This chain links TRBV7-2 with TRBJ2-7; D may be TRBD1 (6 bases). The germline V gene encodes CDR1 SGHTA and CDR2 FQGNSA. The CDR3 is 14 amino acids. With 8 bases removed from V and 0 bases from J, the gap between germline ends came to 14 bases.

The chain recombines TRBV28 with TRBJ2-1; TRBD2 is a possible D gene (6 bases). V shed 3 bases and J shed 14 bases, with 11 bases lying between them. CDR1 and CDR2 (germline): MDHEN, SYDVKM. The CDR3 consists of 11 residues. CDR3 DNA sequence: TGTGCCAGCAGTTTGGCTAGCGCAGAGTTCTTC. Residues: CASSLASAEFF.

The chain uses TRBV19 and TRBJ2-3, with D perhaps matching TRBD2 (6 bases). CDR1 and CDR2 (germline): LNHDA, SQIVND (reference sequence). The CDR3 runs to 15 residues. With 6 bases removed from V and 0 bases from J, the gap between germline ends came to 13 bases. The CDR3 is CASSPWRASTDTQYF. DNA of the CDR3: TGTGCCAGTAGCCCGTGGAGGGCCAGCACAGATACGCAGTATTTT.

CDR3 DNA sequence: TGTGCCAGCAGCTTAACCGGCGGGAGAGGGACCGGGGAGCTGTTTTTT. Amino acid sequence: CASSLTGGRGTGELFF. V gene TRBV7-3 combines with J gene TRBJ2-2; 7 nucleotides match TRBD2. In germline, CDR1 is SGHTA, CDR2 FQGTGA. The junction had 6 bases not matched to a gene; V was cut back by 0 bases and J by 5 bases. The CDR3 sequence is 16 residues long.

The V and J genes are TRBV7-2 and TRBJ2-1; no clear D. CDR1 is SGHTA and CDR2 is FQGNSA in the germline V gene. This CDR3 has 15 residues. V shed 4 bases and J shed 4 bases, with 14 bases lying between them. As DNA, the CDR3 is TGTGCCAGCAGCTCTGAAGGCGGAGCATACAATGAGCAGTTCTTC. Translation gives CASSSEGGAYNEQFF.

This clone was seen a few times. The CDR3 coding sequence is TGTGCCAGCAGCGTTAGGGACAGGACCTACGAGCAGTACTTC. Protein: CASSVRDRTYEQYF. This sequence joins TRBV9 and TRBJ2-7; TRBD1 matches at 8 bases. V was clipped by 2 bases and J by 2 bases; unmatched bases: 3. This CDR3 region has 14 residues. The germline CDR1 and CDR2 sequences are SGDLS and YYNGEE. The whole variable domain, remainder taken from reference TRBV9 and TRBJ2-7, is DSGVTQTPKHLITATGQRVTLRCSPRSGDLSVYWYQQSLDQGLQFLIQYYNGEERAKGNILERFSAQQFPDLHSELNLSSLELGDSALYFCASSVRDRTYEQYFGPGTRLTVT.

This clone was counted a few times. V is TRBV28 and J is TRBJ1-2, with 7 bases that match TRBD1. The V and J ends lost 8 bases and 4 bases, in that order; junction bases with no gene match: 7. There are 13 residues in the CDR3. Looked up from germline, CDR1 is MDHEN and CDR2 is SYDVKM. In DNA form, the CDR3 reads TGTGCCAGCGGGCAGGGGGATAGCTATGGCTACACCTTC. It is translated as CASGQGDSYGYTF.

In this sample, this clone turned up a few times. The chain joins TRBV4-1 to TRBJ1-1; D might be TRBD1 (5 bases). CDR1 is MGHRA, CDR2 YSYEKL, per germline. This CDR3 is 16 amino acids long. V dropped 3 bases and J dropped 0 bases, with 14 bases sitting between them. CDR3 nucleotide sequence: TGCGCCAGCAGCCACAGGGAAGGAATCATGAACACTGAAGCTTTCTTT. Its protein is CASSHREGIMNTEAFF.

This clone has only a few counts. This chain connects TRBV6-5 to TRBJ2-7; D is perhaps TRBD1 (6 bases). The V gene's germline CDR1 is MNHEY and CDR2 SVGAGI. This CDR3 region has 14 residues. The V end lost 1 base, the J end lost 5 bases, and 12 bases lay between the germline ends. CDR3 DNA sequence: TGTGCCAGCAGTTACTATACAGGGACGGACGAGCAGTACTTC. It codes for CASSYYTGTDEQYF.

This clone showed up just a few times. The V and J genes are TRBV10-3 and TRBJ2-2; 9 bases align to TRBD1. Germline-derived CDR1 and CDR2 are ENHRY and SYGVKD. The ends lost 5 bases at V and 6 bases at J; junction bases unmatched: 13. The length of the CDR3 is 17 residues. CDR3 region: CAISPAGTGFRSGELFF. CDR3 coding DNA: TGTGCCATCAGTCCCGCCGGGACAGGGTTCAGGTCCGGGGAGCTGTTTTTT.

The chain recombines TRBV5-1 with TRBJ2-1; a possible D gene is TRBD2 (5 bases). This CDR3 has 16 amino acids. The V end was cut by 0 bases, the J end by 4 bases, with 14 bases between. Germline V gene lookup returns CDR1 SGHRS and CDR2 YFSETQ. In DNA, the CDR3 is TGCGCCAGCAGCTTGGGTCCGGGGATCGGGTACAATGAGCAGTTCTTC. Amino acid sequence: CASSLGPGIGYNEQFF.

The chain has TRBV7-9 and TRBJ2-3, with 10 nucleotides matching TRBD1. The CDR3 extends over 15 amino acids. Germline V gene sequence: CDR1 SEHNR, CDR2 FQNEAQ (reference sequence). After removal of 6 bases from V and 4 bases from J, the junction contained 7 bases not matched to a gene. In nucleotides, the CDR3 is TGTGCCAGCAGTTCCGGGACAGGGGAAGCAGATACGCAGTATTTT. Amino acids: CASSSGTGEADTQYF.

The V gene is TRBV5-1, the J gene TRBJ1-1; 9 bases agree with TRBD1. The CDR3 runs 15 residues. The junction had 5 bases not matched to a gene; V was cut back by 4 bases and J by 1 base. CDR1 is SGHRS and CDR2 is YFSETQ in the germline V gene. The CDR3, as DNA: TGCGCCAGCAGCCCCGGGGACAGGGAGAACACTGAAGCTTTCTTT. It specifies CASSPGDRENTEAFF.

The chain uses TRBV7-2 and TRBJ1-2; maybe TRBD1 (5 bases). The germline CDR1 and CDR2 sequences are SGHTA and FQGNSA. CDR3 length equals 16 residues. With 0 bases removed from V and 0 bases from J, the gap between germline ends came to 11 bases. The CDR3 DNA sequence: TGTGCCAGCAGCTTAGCGCTGGGGCGGTCTAACTATGGCTACACCTTC. Its translation is CASSLALGRSNYGYTF.

The chain has TRBV7-9 and TRBJ2-1; perhaps TRBD1 as D (6 bases). The germline gives CDR1 SEHNR, CDR2 FQNEAQ (reference sequence). The length of the CDR3 is 17 residues. The germline V and J ends were trimmed by 1 base and 4 bases, with 17 bases remaining between them. The chain's CDR3 is CASSLGTGHRDYNEQFF. The CDR3 nucleotides are TGTGCCAGCAGCTTAGGAACAGGGCATCGGGATTACAATGAGCAGTTCTTC.